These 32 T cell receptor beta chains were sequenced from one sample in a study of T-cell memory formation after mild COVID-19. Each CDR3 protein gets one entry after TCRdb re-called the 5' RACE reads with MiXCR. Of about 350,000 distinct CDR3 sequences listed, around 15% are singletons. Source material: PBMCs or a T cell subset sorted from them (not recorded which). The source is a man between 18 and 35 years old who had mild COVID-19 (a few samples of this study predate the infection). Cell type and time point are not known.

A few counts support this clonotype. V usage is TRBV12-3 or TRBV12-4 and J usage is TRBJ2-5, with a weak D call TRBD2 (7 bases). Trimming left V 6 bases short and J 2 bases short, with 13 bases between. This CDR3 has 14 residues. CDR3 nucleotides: TGTGCCAGCAGACGGGGGGACATACAAGAGACCCAGTACTTC. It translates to CASRRGDIQETQYF.

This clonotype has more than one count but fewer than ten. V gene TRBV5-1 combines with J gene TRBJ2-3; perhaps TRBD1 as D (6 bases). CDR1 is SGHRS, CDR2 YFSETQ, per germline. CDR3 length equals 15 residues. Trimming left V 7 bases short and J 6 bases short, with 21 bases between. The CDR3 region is CASRSVGAHWDTQYF. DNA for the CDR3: TGCGCCAGCCGGAGCGTGGGGGCACATTGGGATACGCAGTATTTT.

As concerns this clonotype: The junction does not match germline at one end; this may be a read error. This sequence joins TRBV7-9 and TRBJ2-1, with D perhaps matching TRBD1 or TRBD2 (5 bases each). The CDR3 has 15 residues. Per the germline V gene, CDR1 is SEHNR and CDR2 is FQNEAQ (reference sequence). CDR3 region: CASSSGPQVDVFPLF. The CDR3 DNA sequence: TGTGCCAGCAGCTCGGGACCGCAAGTCGATGTTTTCCCTCTCTTC.

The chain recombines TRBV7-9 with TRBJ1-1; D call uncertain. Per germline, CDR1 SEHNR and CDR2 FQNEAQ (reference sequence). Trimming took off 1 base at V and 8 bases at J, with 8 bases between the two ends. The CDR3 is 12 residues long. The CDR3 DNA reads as TGTGCCAGCAGCTTAGGTGGGAACGAAGCTTTCTTT. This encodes CASSLGGNEAFF.

CDR3 nucleotide sequence: TGCGCCAGCAGCCGAAAGAACCAGGGAAGCACTGAAGCTTTCTTT. This encodes CASSRKNQGSTEAFF. The chain recombines TRBV5-1 with TRBJ1-1, with a possible D match to TRBD1 (5 bases). This CDR3 contains 15 residues. V was clipped by 4 bases and J by 4 bases, with 17 bases between them. CDR1 SGHRS and CDR2 YFSETQ come from the germline V gene.

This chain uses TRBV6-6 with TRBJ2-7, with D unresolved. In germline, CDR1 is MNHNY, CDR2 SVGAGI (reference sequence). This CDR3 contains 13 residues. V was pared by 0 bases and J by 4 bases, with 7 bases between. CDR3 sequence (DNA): TGTGCCAGCAGTTACTCTGGAGAATACGAGCAGTACGTC. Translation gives CASSYSGEYEQYV.

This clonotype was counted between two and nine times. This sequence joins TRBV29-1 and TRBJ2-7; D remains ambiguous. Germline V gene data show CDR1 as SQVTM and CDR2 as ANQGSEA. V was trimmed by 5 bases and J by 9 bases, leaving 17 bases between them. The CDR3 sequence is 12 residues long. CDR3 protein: CSVSTDGLGQYV. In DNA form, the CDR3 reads TGCAGCGTTTCAACGGACGGATTAGGGCAGTACGTC.

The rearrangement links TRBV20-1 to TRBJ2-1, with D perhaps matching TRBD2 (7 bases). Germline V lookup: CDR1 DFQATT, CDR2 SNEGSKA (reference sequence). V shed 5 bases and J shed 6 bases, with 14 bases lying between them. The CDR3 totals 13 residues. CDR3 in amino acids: CSAAGGAPNEQFF. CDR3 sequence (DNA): TGCAGTGCTGCTGGGGGGGCGCCCAATGAGCAGTTCTTC.

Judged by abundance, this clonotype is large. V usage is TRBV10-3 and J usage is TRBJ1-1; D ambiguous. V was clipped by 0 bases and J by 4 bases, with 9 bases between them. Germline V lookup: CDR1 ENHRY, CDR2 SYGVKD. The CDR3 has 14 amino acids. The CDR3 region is CAISESRRFTEAFF. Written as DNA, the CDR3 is TGTGCCATCAGTGAGTCACGGAGGTTCACTGAAGCTTTCTTT.

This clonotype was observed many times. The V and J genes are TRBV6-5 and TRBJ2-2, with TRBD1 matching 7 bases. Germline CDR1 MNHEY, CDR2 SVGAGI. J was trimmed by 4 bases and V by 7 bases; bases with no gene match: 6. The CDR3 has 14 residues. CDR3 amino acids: CASTLNRGTGELFF. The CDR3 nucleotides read TGTGCCAGCACCCTCAACAGGGGCACCGGGGAGCTGTTTTTT.

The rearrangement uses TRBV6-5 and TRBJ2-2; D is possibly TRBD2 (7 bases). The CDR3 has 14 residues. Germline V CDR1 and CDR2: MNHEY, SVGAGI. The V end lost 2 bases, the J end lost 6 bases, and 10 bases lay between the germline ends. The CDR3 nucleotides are TGTGCCAGCAGTTACACGGGGGGCCCCGGGGAGCTGTTTTTT. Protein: CASSYTGGPGELFF.

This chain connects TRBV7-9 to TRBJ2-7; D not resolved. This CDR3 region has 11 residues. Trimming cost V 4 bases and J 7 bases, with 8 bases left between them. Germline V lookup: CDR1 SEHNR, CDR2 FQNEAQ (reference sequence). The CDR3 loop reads CASSSGSEQYF. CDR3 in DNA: TGTGCCAGCAGCTCTGGTTCAGAGCAGTACTTC. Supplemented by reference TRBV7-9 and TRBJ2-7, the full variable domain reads DTGVSQNPRHKITKRGQNVTFRCDPISEHNRLYWYRQTLGQGPEFLTYFQNEAQLEKSRLLSDRFSAERPKGSFSTLEIQRTEQGDSAMYLCASSSGSEQYFGPGTRLTVT.

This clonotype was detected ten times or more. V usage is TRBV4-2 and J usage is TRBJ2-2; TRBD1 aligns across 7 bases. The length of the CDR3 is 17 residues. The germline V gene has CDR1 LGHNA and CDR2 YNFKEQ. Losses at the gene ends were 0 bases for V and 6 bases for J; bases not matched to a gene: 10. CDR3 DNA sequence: TGTGCCAGCAGCCAAGAGGGGGAAGGGGGCGCGTCCGGGGAGCTGTTTTTT. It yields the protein CASSQEGEGGASGELFF.

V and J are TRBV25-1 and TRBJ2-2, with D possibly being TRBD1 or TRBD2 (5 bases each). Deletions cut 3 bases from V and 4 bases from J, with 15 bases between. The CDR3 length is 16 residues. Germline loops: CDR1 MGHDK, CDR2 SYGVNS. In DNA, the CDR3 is TGTGCCAGCAGTGAGGGTTGGGCAGGGAGCACCGGGGAGCTGTTTTTT. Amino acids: CASSEGWAGSTGELFF.

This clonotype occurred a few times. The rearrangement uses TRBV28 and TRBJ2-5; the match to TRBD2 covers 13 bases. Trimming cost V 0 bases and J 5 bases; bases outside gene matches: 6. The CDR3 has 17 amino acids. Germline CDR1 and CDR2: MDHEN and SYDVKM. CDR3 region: CASSLWELAGGQETQYF. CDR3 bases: TGTGCCAGCAGTTTATGGGAACTAGCGGGGGGGCAGGAGACCCAGTACTTC.

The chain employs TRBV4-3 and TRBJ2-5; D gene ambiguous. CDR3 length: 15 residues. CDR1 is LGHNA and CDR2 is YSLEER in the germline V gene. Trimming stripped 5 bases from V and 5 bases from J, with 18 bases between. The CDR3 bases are TGCGCCAGCAGCAGACGCCCCGCGAACTACGAGACCCAGTACTTC. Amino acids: CASSRRPANYETQYF.

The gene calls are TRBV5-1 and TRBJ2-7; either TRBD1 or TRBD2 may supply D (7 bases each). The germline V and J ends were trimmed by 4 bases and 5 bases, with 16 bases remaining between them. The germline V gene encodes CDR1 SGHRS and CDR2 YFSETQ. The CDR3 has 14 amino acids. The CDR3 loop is CASSRGGDSHEQYV. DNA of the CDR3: TGCGCCAGCAGCAGAGGGGGGGACAGCCACGAGCAGTACGTC.

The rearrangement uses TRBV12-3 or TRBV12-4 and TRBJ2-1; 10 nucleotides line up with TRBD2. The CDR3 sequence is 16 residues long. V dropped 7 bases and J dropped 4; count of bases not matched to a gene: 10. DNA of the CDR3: TGTGCCAGCACCTGGGAGGCTAGCGGGGGATACAATGAGCAGTTCTTC. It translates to CASTWEASGGYNEQFF.

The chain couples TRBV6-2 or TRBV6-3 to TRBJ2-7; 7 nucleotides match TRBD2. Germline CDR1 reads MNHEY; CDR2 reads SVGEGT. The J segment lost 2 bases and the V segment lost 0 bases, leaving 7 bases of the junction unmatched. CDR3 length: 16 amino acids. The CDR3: CASSYSASGAPYEQYF. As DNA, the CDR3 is TGTGCCAGCAGTTACTCGGCTAGCGGCGCTCCCTACGAGCAGTACTTC.

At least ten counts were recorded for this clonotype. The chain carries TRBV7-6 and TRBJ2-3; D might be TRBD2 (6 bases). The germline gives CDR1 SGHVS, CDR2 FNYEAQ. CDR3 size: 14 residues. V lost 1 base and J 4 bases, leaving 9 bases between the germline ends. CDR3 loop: CASSLVGGPDTQYF. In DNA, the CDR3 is TGTGCCAGCAGCTTAGTTGGAGGGCCAGATACGCAGTATTTT.

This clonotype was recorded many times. CDR3 loop: CASSLNGQSNQPQHF. CDR3 coding DNA: TGCGCCAGCAGCTTGAACGGTCAAAGCAATCAGCCCCAGCATTTT. The chain links TRBV5-1 to TRBJ1-5; D uncertain. Germline CDR1 reads SGHRS; CDR2 reads YFSETQ. V lost 1 base to trimming and J lost 1 base, with 9 bases between them. The CDR3 extends over 15 amino acids.

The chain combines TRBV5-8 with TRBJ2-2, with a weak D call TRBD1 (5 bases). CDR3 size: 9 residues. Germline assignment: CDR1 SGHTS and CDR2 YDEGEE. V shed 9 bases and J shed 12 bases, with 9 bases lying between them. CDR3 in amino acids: CATKGKLFF. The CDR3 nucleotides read TGTGCCACCAAGGGGAAGCTGTTTTTT.

Here the CDR3 reads CASSLGTGGAPLYEQYV. For the CDR3, the DNA is TGTGCCAGCAGCTTAGGGACTGGCGGGGCACCTCTCTACGAGCAGTACGTC. This chain uses TRBV11-1 with TRBJ2-7, with TRBD2 as a possible D gene (6 bases). Per germline, CDR1 SGHAT and CDR2 FQDESV (reference sequence). V gave up 1 base and J gave up 3 bases, with 19 bases separating them. The CDR3 length is 17 residues.

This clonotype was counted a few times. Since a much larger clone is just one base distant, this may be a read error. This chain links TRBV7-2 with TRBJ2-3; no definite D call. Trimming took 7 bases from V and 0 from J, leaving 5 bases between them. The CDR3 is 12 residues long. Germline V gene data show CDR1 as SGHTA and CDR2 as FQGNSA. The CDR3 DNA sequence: TGTGCCAGCACCTTTAGCACAGATACGCAGTATTTT. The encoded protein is CASTFSTDTQYF.

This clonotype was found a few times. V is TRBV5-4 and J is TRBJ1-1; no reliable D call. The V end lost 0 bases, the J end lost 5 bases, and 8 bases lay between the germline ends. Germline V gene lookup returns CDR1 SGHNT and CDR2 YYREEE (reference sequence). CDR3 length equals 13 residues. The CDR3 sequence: CASSLARATEAFF. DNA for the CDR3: TGTGCCAGCAGCTTGGCCCGGGCGACTGAAGCTTTCTTT.

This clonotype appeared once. The CDR3 here is CASSSRLGAGYGYTF. The DNA for the CDR3 is TGTGCCAGCAGCTCCAGATTAGGGGCAGGGTATGGCTACACCTTC. This chain joins TRBV7-2 and TRBJ1-2, with D tentatively TRBD1 (5 bases). The germline CDR1 and CDR2 sequences are SGHTA and FQGNSA. This CDR3 region has 15 residues. V lost 4 bases, J lost 5 bases, and 17 bases lay in between.

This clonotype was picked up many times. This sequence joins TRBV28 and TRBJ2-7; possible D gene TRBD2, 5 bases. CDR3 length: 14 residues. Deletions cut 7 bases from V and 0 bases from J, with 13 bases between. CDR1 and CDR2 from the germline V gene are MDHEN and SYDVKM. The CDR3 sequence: CASNSRGSSYEQYV. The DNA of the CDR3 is TGTGCCAGCAACTCCCGGGGTAGCTCCTACGAGCAGTACGTC.

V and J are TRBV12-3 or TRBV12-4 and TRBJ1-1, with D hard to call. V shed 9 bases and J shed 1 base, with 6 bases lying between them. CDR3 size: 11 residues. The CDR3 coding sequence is TGTGCCAGTGCAGAGAACACTGAAGCTTTCTTT. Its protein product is CASAENTEAFF.

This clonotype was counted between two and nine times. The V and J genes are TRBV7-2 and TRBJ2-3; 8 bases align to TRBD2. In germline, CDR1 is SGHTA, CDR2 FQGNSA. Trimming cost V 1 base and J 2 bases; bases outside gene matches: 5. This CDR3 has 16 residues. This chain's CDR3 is CASSLVGGLDTDTQYF. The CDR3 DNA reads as TGTGCCAGCAGCTTAGTAGGGGGACTAGACACAGATACGCAGTATTTT.

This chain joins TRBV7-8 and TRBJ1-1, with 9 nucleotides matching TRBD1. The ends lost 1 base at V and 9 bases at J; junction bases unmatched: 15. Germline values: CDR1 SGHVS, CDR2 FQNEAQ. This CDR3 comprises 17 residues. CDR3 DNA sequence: TGTGCCAGCAGCTTAGTCTTTGGCTCCGACAGGGGGGTTAAAGCTTTCTTT. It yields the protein CASSLVFGSDRGVKAFF.

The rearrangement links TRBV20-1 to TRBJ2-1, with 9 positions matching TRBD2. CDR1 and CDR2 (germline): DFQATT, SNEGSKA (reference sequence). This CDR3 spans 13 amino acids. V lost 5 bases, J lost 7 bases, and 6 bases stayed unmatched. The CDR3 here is CSAGGTSKNEQFF. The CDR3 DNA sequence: TGCAGTGCTGGGGGGACTAGCAAAAATGAGCAGTTCTTC.

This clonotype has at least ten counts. CDR3 nucleotides: TGCGCCAGCAGCCAACGGACCACGGGGCGGGGGTCCTACAATGAGCAGTTCTTC. This sequence encodes CASSQRTTGRGSYNEQFF. The chain joins TRBV4-1 to TRBJ2-1; 7 bases align to TRBD2. The V gene end was trimmed by 2 bases and the J gene end by 1 base; junction bases not matched to a gene: 11. This CDR3 has 18 amino acids. The V gene's germline CDR1 is MGHRA and CDR2 YSYEKL.